A selection of T cell receptor beta chains follows, all from one sample in a study of early T cells in non-severe SARS-CoV-2 infection. From the 5' RACE reads, TCRdb called clonotypes with MiXCR, one entry per CDR3 protein. The table has about 100,000 distinct CDR3 sequences, about 12% seen once. Sequencing used whole blood. These receptors all come from an adult who was a healthcare worker with PCR-confirmed SARS-CoV-2 infection or an uninfected control (not recorded which). Both conserved end residues are part of each CDR3. Fields, in order: J gene, clone size, D gene, V gene, CDR3 protein, CDR3 DNA. D genes are given only for firm matches. The size field is filled for only some rows; it gives once, few, many or a size class.

>TRBJ2-6|many|TRBD2|TRBV7-6
CASSHGGAGANVLTF
TGTGCCAGCTCACACGGGGGGGCCGGGGCCAACGTCCTGACTTTC
>TRBJ2-3|NA|TRBD2|TRBV20-1
CSATGGSVDTQYF
TGCAGTGCCACGGGGGGATCAGTGGATACGCAGTATTTT
>TRBJ2-1|few|TRBD1|TRBV5-4
CASSRDRTTYNEQFF
TGTGCCAGCAGCCGGGACAGGACAACCTACAATGAGCAGTTCTTC
>TRBJ2-1|many|TRBD2|TRBV29-1
CSAPTSGGVNEQFF
TGCAGCGCCCCGACTAGCGGGGGAGTAAATGAGCAGTTCTTC
>TRBJ1-1|NA|NA|TRBV29-1
CSVGWESAFF
TGCAGCGTGGGGTGGGAGTCAGCTTTCTTT
>TRBJ2-6|many|TRBD1|TRBV3-1
CASSQEQGVSGANVLTF
TGTGCCAGCAGCCAAGAACAGGGGGTCTCTGGGGCCAACGTCCTGACTTTC
>TRBJ2-7|many|TRBD2|TRBV12-3/TRBV12-4
CASSSGLAGTYEQYF
TGTGCCAGCAGCTCCGGACTAGCGGGGACGTACGAGCAGTACTTC
>TRBJ2-7|NA|TRBD1|TRBV6-2/TRBV6-3
CASSYLIGQGHEQYF
TGTGCCAGCAGTTACTTAATCGGACAGGGACACGAGCAGTACTTC
>TRBJ2-2|NA|NA|TRBV6-6
CASSYSKARGAGELFF
TGTGCCAGCAGTTACTCGAAGGCGAGGGGGGCCGGGGAGCTGTTTTTT
>TRBJ2-3|many|NA|TRBV27
CASSPFSGTSTDTQYF
TGTGCCAGCAGTCCCTTTTCCGGGACGAGCACAGATACGCAGTATTTT
>TRBJ2-2|NA|NA|TRBV5-5
CASSLFLMITGELFF
TGTGCCAGCAGCTTGTTTCTCATGATCACCGGGGAGCTGTTTTTT
>TRBJ2-2|NA|TRBD2|TRBV29-1
CSVDMRGTGELFF
TGCAGCGTTGATATGCGGGGGACCGGGGAGCTGTTTTTT
>TRBJ2-1|few|TRBD2|TRBV9
CASSPIRGGNEQFF
TGTGCCAGCAGCCCGATTCGGGGGGGTAATGAGCAGTTCTTC
>TRBJ1-2|many|TRBD1|TRBV28
CASQQGAVYYGYTF
TGTGCCAGCCAACAGGGGGCGGTTTACTATGGCTACACCTTC
>TRBJ2-7|NA|TRBD1|TRBV3-1
CASSQVGTDYEQYF
TGTGCCAGCAGCCAAGTGGGGACAGACTACGAGCAGTACTTC
>TRBJ2-3|many|NA|TRBV14
CASSQQGTDTQYF
TGTGCCAGCAGCCAACAGGGGACAGATACGCAGTATTTT
>TRBJ1-2|many|NA|TRBV6-5
CASRSRERRYGYTF
TGTGCCAGCAGGTCCAGGGAGCGACGGTATGGCTACACCTTC
>TRBJ2-5|many|TRBD2|TRBV6-2/TRBV6-3
CASSEPSGGLEETQYF
TGTGCCAGCAGTGAACCTAGCGGGGGCTTGGAAGAGACCCAGTACTTC
>TRBJ1-5|many|NA|TRBV24-1
CATSDPGRGHNQPQHF
TGTGCCACCAGTGATCCAGGGAGGGGTCACAATCAGCCCCAGCATTTT
>TRBJ1-1|many|NA|TRBV12-3/TRBV12-4
CASSFRREMNTEAFF
TGTGCCAGCAGTTTCAGGAGAGAAATGAACACTGAAGCTTTCTTT
>TRBJ2-1|NA|NA|TRBV29-1
CSGRGGEYNEQFF
TGCAGCGGAAGGGGGGGGGAGTACAATGAGCAGTTCTTC
>TRBJ2-7|few|NA|TRBV3-1
CASSPPGRGRQYF
TGTGCCAGCAGCCCACCGGGCCGGGGAAGGCAGTACTTC
>TRBJ2-1|many|TRBD1|TRBV6-5
CASSSGTGAGEQFF
TGTGCCAGCAGTTCCGGGACAGGGGCGGGTGAGCAGTTCTTC
>TRBJ2-1|few|NA|TRBV10-3
CAISEGTGTYNEQFF
TGTGCCATCAGTGAGGGCACAGGGACCTACAATGAGCAGTTCTTC
>TRBJ2-2|NA|TRBD2|TRBV6-1
CASSEQRGTGELFF
TGTGCCAGCAGTGAACAGCGGGGGACCGGGGAGCTGTTTTTT
>TRBJ2-3|many|TRBD1|TRBV28
CASSLLTGGTDTQYF
TGTGCCAGCAGTTTATTGACAGGGGGCACAGATACGCAGTATTTT
>TRBJ2-7|NA|TRBD1|TRBV4-2
CASSQESGTGGLYEQYF
TGTGCCAGCAGCCAAGAAAGTGGGACAGGGGGCTTATACGAGCAGTACTTC
>TRBJ2-3|many|TRBD1|TRBV6-6
CASSHRGSTDTQYF
TGTGCCAGCAGTCACAGGGGAAGCACAGATACGCAGTATTTT
>TRBJ2-4|NA|TRBD1|TRBV5-4
CASSLTGENIQYF
TGTGCCAGCAGCTTGACAGGGGAAAACATTCAGTACTTC
>TRBJ1-1|many|TRBD1|TRBV5-1
CASSTPGGGGTEAFF
TGCGCCAGCAGCACCCCAGGGGGCGGCGGCACTGAAGCTTTCTTT
>TRBJ2-7|NA|NA|TRBV2
CASTTRNEQYF
TGTGCCAGCACCACTAGAAACGAGCAGTACTTC
>TRBJ2-7|NA|NA|TRBV12-5
CASGLVRDRSYEQYF
TGTGCTAGTGGTTTGGTGAGGGACCGATCCTACGAGCAGTACTTC
>TRBJ1-2|many|NA|TRBV20-1
CSASRGRGGYTF
TGCAGTGCTAGCAGGGGAAGAGGTGGCTACACCTTC
>TRBJ1-5|many|NA|TRBV28
CASSLSGRWAFGSNQPQHF
TGTGCCAGCAGTTTATCGGGCAGGTGGGCTTTCGGGAGCAATCAGCCCCAGCATTTT
>TRBJ1-1|few|NA|TRBV6-6
CASSPGPAEAFF
TGTGCCAGCAGCCCCGGGCCGGCTGAAGCTTTCTTT